This is a list of T cell receptor beta chains from one sample in a study of regulatory T cells in long-lasting Graves disease. TCRdb independently ran MiXCR on the multiplex PCR reads; one entry per CDR3 protein. The profile shows 700,000 or so distinct CDR3 sequences, approximately 31% of them singletons. The sequences come from peripheral blood mononuclear cells (PBMCs), collected when the disease was refractory, from a patient treated with antithyroid drugs. These receptors came from a female donor with Graves disease. Both conserved end residues are part of each CDR3. The D gene is left open where the match is weak. Clone size appears in some rows only: once, few, many, or a class for an expanded clone.

TRBJ2-7 | TRBV12-3/TRBV12-4 | few | . | CASRPLGAPGYEQYF | TGTGCCAGCAGGCCCCTGGGGGCCCCAGGGTACGAGCAGTACTTC
TRBJ1-1 | TRBV20-1 | . | . | CSARGERNTEAFF | TGCAGTGCTCGGGGAGAACGAAACACTGAAGCTTTCTTT
TRBJ2-7 | TRBV6-1 | many | TRBD2 | CASSSSAGGAYEQYF | TGTGCCAGCAGTAGCTCAGCGGGAGGCGCTTACGAGCAGTACTTC
TRBJ1-1 | TRBV12-3/TRBV12-4 | few | TRBD1 | CANAQGARTEAFF | TGTGCCAACGCACAGGGGGCGAGAACTGAAGCTTTCTTT
TRBJ2-7 | TRBV20-1 | . | . | CSARVGVARNSYEQYF | TGCAGTGCTAGAGTCGGCGTAGCGCGCAACTCCTACGAGCAGTACTTC
TRBJ2-2 | TRBV2 | many | . | CASSLGGRNTGELFF | TGTGCCAGCAGCCTTGGGGGGCGAAACACCGGGGAGCTGTTTTTT
TRBJ1-1 | TRBV29-1 | few | . | CSVVGILVMNTEAFF | TGCAGCGTTGTCGGGATACTAGTGATGAACACTGAAGCTTTCTTT
TRBJ1-2 | TRBV11-2 | many | . | CASSLSGADGYTF | TGTGCCAGCAGCCTAAGTGGGGCGGATGGCTACACCTTC
TRBJ2-3 | TRBV6-1 | few | TRBD2 | CAISELGAGATDTQYF | TGTGCCATCAGTGAACTTGGAGCGGGAGCAACAGATACGCAGTATTTT
TRBJ1-2 | TRBV7-9 | few | . | CASRHYIEGEKGDGYTF | TGTGCCAGCAGACACTATATCGAGGGGGAGAAGGGGGATGGCTACACCTTC
TRBJ2-7 | TRBV29-1 | few | . | CSVRTPSSYEQYF | TGCAGCGTTAGGACACCTAGCTCCTACGAGCAGTACTTC
TRBJ1-1 | TRBV20-1 | few | . | CSAPRVGPLNTEAFF | TGCAGTGCTCCCAGGGTGGGGCCCTTGAACACTGAAGCTTTCTTT
TRBJ1-2 | TRBV25-1 | few | . | CASSASGSYGYTF | TGTGCCAGCAGTGCCTCGGGATCTTATGGCTACACCTTC
TRBJ2-5 | TRBV29-1 | . | TRBD2 | CSVESPSGSETQYF | TGCAGCGTTGAATCCCCTAGCGGGAGTGAGACCCAGTACTTC
TRBJ1-2 | TRBV15 | few | . | CATSSGKFYGYTF | TGTGCCACCAGCAGCGGCAAGTTCTATGGCTACACCTTC
TRBJ1-1 | TRBV19 | . | . | CASSILSEAFF | TGTGCCAGTAGTATACTCTCTGAAGCTTTCTTT
TRBJ1-2 | TRBV28 | many | TRBD1 | CASSFHGTGFQGYTF | TGTGCCAGCAGTTTCCACGGGACAGGGTTTCAGGGCTACACCTTC
TRBJ1-1 | TRBV6-5 | few | TRBD1 | CASSWGQLNTEAFF | TGTGCCAGCAGTTGGGGACAGCTTAACACTGAAGCTTTCTTT
TRBJ1-2 | TRBV25-1 | . | . | CASSDGMRGYTF | TGTGCCAGCAGTGACGGGATGAGGGGCTACACCTTC
TRBJ2-7 | TRBV24-1 | . | TRBD2 | CAVRGGLLAGDVDYEQYF | TGTGCCGTCCGGGGGGGTTTGTTAGCGGGAGACGTTGACTACGAGCAGTACTTC
TRBJ1-1 | TRBV6-1 | many | . | CASRRDQGKTEAFF | TGTGCCAGCAGACGCGACCAGGGTAAAACTGAAGCTTTCTTT
TRBJ1-1 | TRBV7-2 | . | . | CASSLSGVQRLAFF | TGTGCCAGCAGCTTATCCGGGGTTCAACGTTTAGCTTTCTTT
TRBJ1-1 | TRBV15 | . | TRBD1 | CATSRRGQGGTEAFF | TGTGCCACCAGCAGACGGGGACAGGGGGGAACTGAAGCTTTCTTT
TRBJ1-4 | TRBV6-1 | many | TRBD1 | CASSHRGLDEKLFF | TGTGCCAGCAGTCACAGGGGACTTGATGAAAAACTGTTTTTT
TRBJ1-1 | TRBV7-9 | . | . | CASLQAGDTEAFF | TGTGCCAGCTTACAGGCAGGGGACACTGAAGCTTTCTTT
TRBJ2-5 | TRBV9 | once | TRBD2 | CASSLAGVAWETQYF | TGTGCCAGCAGTTTAGCGGGGGTTGCCTGGGAGACCCAGTACTTC
TRBJ1-3 | TRBV4-1 | . | TRBD1 | CASSRTPGQGVGNTIYF | TGCGCCAGCAGCCGAACACCGGGACAGGGGGTTGGAAACACCATATATTTT
TRBJ1-2 | TRBV4-2 | once | . | CASSHISTNRNYGYTF | TGTGCCAGCAGCCATATTTCCACAAATCGTAACTATGGCTACACCTTC
TRBJ1-1 | TRBV28 | . | TRBD1 | CASLTGRGSEAFF | TGTGCCAGCCTGACAGGGAGGGGATCTGAAGCTTTCTTT
TRBJ2-7 | TRBV5-5 | . | TRBD1 | CASTRERDRGLGEQYF | TGTGCCAGCACCCGAGAACGGGACAGGGGTTTGGGCGAGCAGTACTTC
TRBJ1-6 | TRBV30 | . | TRBD1 | CAWSVEGAANSPLHF | TGTGCCTGGAGTGTAGAGGGGGCTGCTAATTCACCCCTCCACTTT
TRBJ2-7 | TRBV9 | few | . | CASSDQLQGYEQYF | TGTGCCAGCAGCGATCAACTCCAGGGCTACGAGCAGTACTTC
TRBJ1-5 | TRBV30 | . | . | CAWSVGTINQPQHF | TGTGCCTGGAGTGTAGGGACGATCAATCAGCCCCAGCATTTT
TRBJ1-2 | TRBV28 | . | . | CASSLVQGLNYGYTF | TGTGCCAGCAGTCTAGTACAGGGCCTTAACTATGGCTACACCTTC
TRBJ2-5 | TRBV7-3 | few | TRBD2 | CASSPSGRAYETQYF | TGTGCCAGCAGCCCAAGCGGGAGGGCTTATGAGACCCAGTACTTC
TRBJ2-7 | TRBV20-1 | few | TRBD2 | CSATSGSSGNYEQYF | TGCAGTGCTACTAGCGGGAGCTCCGGTAACTACGAGCAGTACTTC